The 16 T cell receptor beta chains below come from one sample, sequenced in a study of T cells after yellow fever vaccination. Using its own MiXCR run on the 5' RACE reads, TCRdb lists one record per CDR3 protein. The sample includes 400,000 to 650,000 distinct CDR3 sequences, just over 20% of them seen just once. This sample comprised PBMCs, obtained approximately 22 days after the first yellow fever vaccination. The receptor set was obtained from a man between 18 and 35 years old who received the YFV17D yellow fever vaccine.

This clonotype has just a few counts. The J gene is TRBJ2-1, the V gene TRBV21-1; TRBD1, as called in the table, went unchecked against the DNA. TRBV21-1 is noted as a pseudogene. The length of the CDR3 is 15 residues. As DNA, the CDR3 is TGTGCCAGCAGCTCGAGGGACAGGGAGGTCGATGAGCAGTTCTTC. Its protein is CASSSRDREVDEQFF.

The chain carries TRBV7-9 and TRBJ1-2; D remains ambiguous. The CDR3 covers 12 residues. V lost 4 bases and J 13 bases, leaving 16 bases between the germline ends. Germline CDR1 and CDR2: SEHNR and FQNEAQ (reference sequence). The CDR3 spells CASSSSNTVGTF. As DNA, the CDR3 is TGTGCCAGCAGCTCTTCCAACACGGTCGGCACCTTC.

The chain links TRBV12-3 or TRBV12-4 to TRBJ1-4; D possibly corresponds to TRBD1 (6 bases). The germline V and J ends were trimmed by 0 bases and 11 bases, with 22 bases remaining between them. The CDR3 runs 17 residues. The CDR3 reads CASSLARTGAPAEKLFF. DNA of the CDR3: TGTGCCAGCAGTTTAGCGCGCACGGGGGCCCCTGCTGAGAAACTGTTTTTT.

The rearrangement joins TRBV29-1 to TRBJ2-5; D uncertain. The germline CDR1 and CDR2 sequences are SQVTM and ANQGSEA. The V and J ends lost 2 bases and 1 base respectively, with 14 bases between them. CDR3 length equals 15 residues. The CDR3 nucleotides are TGCAGCGTTGAACGCGGCAGGAGCCTCCAAGAGACCCAGTACTTC. Protein product: CSVERGRSLQETQYF.

The gene calls are TRBV5-6 and TRBJ2-5; D might be TRBD1 (6 bases). Germline V gene data show CDR1 as SGHDT and CDR2 as YYEEEE. V was trimmed by 3 bases and J by 2 bases, leaving 11 bases between them. This CDR3 is 14 amino acids long. CDR3 amino acids: CASSSSGEQETQYF. The DNA for the CDR3 is TGTGCCAGCAGCTCGTCAGGGGAACAAGAGACCCAGTACTTC.

The V call is TRBV7-2, the J call TRBJ2-1; weak D call: TRBD1 (5 bases). V lost 5 bases, J lost 6 bases, and 17 bases lay in between. Germline V gene sequence: CDR1 SGHTA, CDR2 FQGNSA. The CDR3 is made up of 15 amino acids. CDR3 sequence (DNA): TGTGCCAGCAGCCCTCAGGGATTTGGAGCCAATGAGCAGTTCTTC. Translated, it gives CASSPQGFGANEQFF.

The chain is built from TRBV20-1 and TRBJ1-6; D gene uncertain. Looked up from germline, CDR1 is DFQATT and CDR2 is SNEGSKA (reference sequence). V was shortened by 5 bases and J by 0 bases, with 14 bases between the two germline ends. The CDR3 length is 16 residues. The CDR3: CSALGSGSSYNSPLHF. In nucleotides, the CDR3 is TGCAGTGCTTTGGGGTCGGGGAGCTCCTATAATTCACCCCTCCACTTT.

The V call is TRBV14, the J call TRBJ2-4; a possible D gene is TRBD1 (5 bases). This CDR3 has 15 amino acids. Per the germline V gene, CDR1 is SGHDN and CDR2 is FVKESK. V was clipped by 0 bases and J by 5 bases, with 11 bases between them. The CDR3 region is CASSQDWTPENIQYF. The DNA for the CDR3 is TGTGCCAGCAGCCAAGATTGGACACCGGAAAACATTCAGTACTTC.

In this sample, this clonotype turned up a few times. J is TRBJ1-1 and V is TRBV5-1; 9 nucleotides align to TRBD1. V lost 4 bases and J lost 1; bases outside the gene matches: 11. Germline values: CDR1 SGHRS, CDR2 YFSETQ. The CDR3 consists of 17 residues. The CDR3 spells CASSRSRTGAQNTEAFF. CDR3 nucleotide sequence: TGCGCCAGCAGCAGGTCTCGGACAGGGGCACAGAACACTGAAGCTTTCTTT.

CDR3 residues: CSARLGVRDEQYF. As DNA, the CDR3 is TGCAGTGCTAGATTGGGTGTTAGGGACGAGCAGTACTTC. This rearrangement joins TRBV20-1 to TRBJ2-7; no clear D. CDR3 length: 13 residues. Germline CDR1 and CDR2: DFQATT and SNEGSKA (reference sequence). V was pared by 2 bases and J by 5 bases, with 13 bases between.

This clonotype was found many times. This chain uses TRBV7-3 with TRBJ2-1, with TRBD2 matching 11 bases. The CDR3 contains 15 residues. Per germline, CDR1 SGHTA and CDR2 FQGTGA. V lost 5 bases and J lost 4; bases outside the gene matches: 4. The CDR3 DNA reads as TGTGCCAGCAGCAAACTAGCGGGGGCTTACAATGAGCAGTTCTTC. Protein product: CASSKLAGAYNEQFF.

This clonotype has more than one count but fewer than ten. The genes are TRBV5-1 and TRBJ2-1; D gene ambiguous. The CDR3 sequence is 14 residues long. Trimming cost V 0 bases and J 4 bases, with 8 bases left between them. Germline V gives CDR1 SGHRS, CDR2 YFSETQ. In nucleotides, the CDR3 is TGCGCCAGCAGCTTGGTTCCGGAGTACAATGAGCAGTTCTTC. Its translation: CASSLVPEYNEQFF.

This clonotype has a handful of counts. J is TRBJ2-7 and V is TRBV4-1; either TRBD1 or TRBD2 may fit D (5 bases each). Per germline, CDR1 MGHRA and CDR2 YSYEKL. The CDR3 spans 16 residues. V was clipped by 0 bases and J by 0 bases, with 12 bases between them. The DNA of the CDR3 is TGCGCCAGCAGCCAAGATATCTCGGGGCGCTCCTACGAGCAGTACTTC. This encodes CASSQDISGRSYEQYF.

V gene TRBV4-3 combines with J gene TRBJ2-7, with D possibly matching TRBD1 (6 bases). Per germline, CDR1 LGHNA and CDR2 YSLEER. CDR3 size: 14 residues. The V end lost 0 bases, the J end lost 3 bases, and 9 bases lay between the germline ends. This CDR3 is CASSQDYRDYEQYF. Here the CDR3 DNA reads TGCGCCAGCAGCCAAGACTACAGGGACTACGAGCAGTACTTC.

This clonotype has just one count. One end of the junction fails to match germline, which may point to a read error. The chain recombines TRBV10-3 with TRBJ1-5; possible D gene TRBD1, 6 bases. Germline lookup yields CDR1 ENHRY and CDR2 SYGVKD. There are 16 residues in the CDR3. CDR3 bases: TGTACCATCAGTGACGGGGGGCTTCGGGAAAAACAGCCCCAGCATTTT. Protein sequence: CTISDGGLREKQPQHF.

V gene TRBV6-4 combines with J gene TRBJ2-3, with D unresolved. Per germline, CDR1 MRHNA and CDR2 SNTAGT. The CDR3 extends over 15 amino acids. V gave up 2 bases and J gave up 3 bases, with 12 bases separating them. CDR3 residues: CASSDGETGTDTQYF. The CDR3 nucleotides are TGTGCCAGCAGTGACGGCGAGACCGGGACAGATACGCAGTATTTT.